This TCR beta chain derives from a study of cytomegalovirus exposure and HLA in healthy donors. Donors came from a validation cohort of 90 to 150 subjects, distinct from the first 666-subject cohort. This clone has a single count. Its antigen is unknown. Sequencing was performed with immunoSEQ multiplex PCR; in TCRdb, only in-frame clones are kept and a portion is missing. The sample consists of 250,000 or so clones, around 90% of them appearing once. Germline assignment: CDR1 LGHNA and CDR2 YSLEER. CDR3 length: 20 residues. Germline trimming cut 1 base from V and 2 bases from J; bases unmatched to any gene: 14. Study-wide findings and caveats: Overall, roughly 150 TCR beta chains were annotated as cytomegalovirus-associated. A few CMV-associated chains were confirmed in vitro to be specific for CMV antigens.

The origin of this receptor is a woman aged 18-30 years in good health and CMV-seronegative. Material for sequencing was PBMCs. The rearrangement uses TRBV4-3 and TRBJ2-6, with 7 bases that match TRBD1. CDR3 residues: CASSQGMGVTTGAGANVLTF. Written as DNA, the CDR3 is TGCGCCAGCAGCCAAGGCATGGGTGTGACCACAGGGGCTGGGGCCAACGTCCTGACTTTC.